The next 26 T cell receptor beta chains were all read from a single sample in a study of glioma-infiltrating T cells. TCR alpha and beta CDR3 regions were amplified from RNA using iRepertoire nested multiplex PCR. TCRdb re-called the multiplex PCR reads through MiXCR, storing one row per CDR3 protein. The table records 9,500 to 15,000 distinct CDR3 sequences, about 25% of them present only once. The sample taken for sequencing was glioma tissue, nonneoplastic brain tissue, or PBMCs (not recorded which). The receptors shown here come from a human donor with low-grade glioma or glioblastoma, undergoing nonglioma brain surgery, or in good health (not recorded which).

This clonotype was picked up a small number of times. This sequence joins TRBV24-1 and TRBJ2-3; 10 bases match TRBD2. Germline trimming cut 3 bases from V and 6 bases from J; bases unmatched to any gene: 2. The CDR3 consists of 14 residues. Germline lookup yields CDR1 KGHDR and CDR2 SFDVKD. The CDR3 spells CATSDSGRVDTQYF. Here the CDR3 DNA reads TGTGCCACCAGTGATAGCGGGAGGGTGGATACGCAGTATTTT.

This clonotype is medium-sized by share. The rearrangement uses TRBV5-4 and TRBJ2-5, with D hard to call. V was shortened by 0 bases and J by 0 bases, with 6 bases between the two germline ends. This CDR3 has 14 residues. Germline V gene lookup returns CDR1 SGHNT and CDR2 YYREEE (reference sequence). CDR3 coding DNA: TGTGCCAGCAGCTTGGGTCAGAACCAAGAGACCCAGTACTTC. The encoded protein is CASSLGQNQETQYF.

This clonotype was picked up many times. In DNA, the CDR3 is TGTGCCAGCAGCCACGGGACAGGGGGAGATCAGCCCCAGCATTTT. Protein: CASSHGTGGDQPQHF. The rearrangement joins TRBV4-2 to TRBJ1-5; TRBD1 matches at 11 bases. The CDR3 totals 15 residues. J gave up 5 bases and V 3 bases, and 3 bases lay outside the gene matches. Germline CDR1 is LGHNA and CDR2 is YNFKEQ.

This clonotype appeared many times. The chain has TRBV20-1 and TRBJ2-7, with a weak D call TRBD2 (5 bases). CDR1 and CDR2 from the germline V gene are DFQATT and SNEGSKA (reference sequence). This CDR3 comprises 11 residues. Trimming shortened V by 6 bases and J by 2 bases, and 8 bases separated the two germline ends. The CDR3 region is CSATGAYEQYF. In DNA form, the CDR3 reads TGCAGTGCCACCGGGGCCTACGAGCAGTACTTC.

This clonotype was observed many times. The CDR3 region is CATSRERNTRGAFF. In DNA, the CDR3 is TGTGCCACCAGCAGAGAAAGAAATACCAGGGGCGCTTTCTTT. J is TRBJ1-1 and V is TRBV15; D may be TRBD1 (6 bases). The CDR3 runs to 14 residues. The V and J ends lost 0 bases and 11 bases respectively, with 16 bases between them. Germline-derived CDR1 and CDR2 are LNHNV and YYDKDF (reference sequence).

This clonotype was recorded many times. This chain links TRBV20-1 with TRBJ2-1; D uncertain. The ends were cut back, 6 bases at V and 8 bases at J, with 11 bases in the middle. Looked up from germline, CDR1 is DFQATT and CDR2 is SNEGSKA (reference sequence). This CDR3 region has 11 residues. Written as DNA, the CDR3 is TGCAGTGCCAACGAAGGCTATGAGCAGTTCTTC. The encoded protein is CSANEGYEQFF.

As concerns this clonotype: This could be a read error, since a much larger clone is one nucleotide away. The V gene is TRBV6-5, the J gene TRBJ2-1; 10 nucleotides line up with TRBD2. The CDR3 consists of 17 residues. In germline, CDR1 is MNHEY, CDR2 SVGAGI. CDR3 DNA: TGTGCCGGCAGTTACCCGGACCCTAGCGGGAGATCATATGAGCAGTTCTTC. Protein: CAGSYPDPSGRSYEQFF.

This clonotype has just a few counts. This sequence joins TRBV7-4 and TRBJ1-4; 8 bases align to TRBD1. Germline CDR1 reads SGHVT; CDR2 reads SQSDAQ. The CDR3 consists of 16 residues. Trimming removed 5 bases from V and 0 bases from J; junction bases left unmatched: 5. The CDR3, as DNA: TGTGCCAGCAGCCGGGACAGGCGAGCAACTAATGAAAAACTGTTTTTT. Translation: CASSRDRRATNEKLFF.

CDR3 sequence (DNA): TGCAGCGTTGGGGCAGACGCCGGGAGCGGCTACACCTTC. It yields the protein CSVGADAGSGYTF. The chain has TRBV29-1 and TRBJ1-2, with D hard to call. This CDR3 region has 13 residues. Trimming took 4 bases from V and 8 from J, leaving 17 bases between them. CDR1 SQVTM and CDR2 ANQGSEA come from the germline V gene.

Many counts were recorded for this clonotype. The chain is built from TRBV7-3 and TRBJ1-1; D is unresolved. Trimming took off 0 bases at V and 0 bases at J, with 2 bases between the two ends. Germline-derived CDR1 and CDR2 are SGHTA and FQGTGA. There are 13 residues in the CDR3. The CDR3 sequence is CASSLTVNTEAFF. The DNA for the CDR3 is TGTGCCAGCAGCTTAACCGTGAACACTGAAGCTTTCTTT. Variable domain in full (rest from reference TRBV7-3 and TRBJ1-1): GAGVSQTPSNKVTEKGKYVELRCDPISGHTALYWYRQSLGQGPEFLIYFQGTGAADDSGLPNDRFFAVRPEGSVSTLKIQRTERGDSAVYLCASSLTVNTEAFFGQGTRLTVV.

The chain couples TRBV7-2 to TRBJ2-1; D not certain. Trimming left V 2 bases short and J 0 bases short, with 11 bases between. The germline CDR1 and CDR2 sequences are SGHTA and FQGNSA. The CDR3 is 16 amino acids. CDR3 DNA sequence: TGTGCCAGCAGCTTACTCGGGCCAATCTCCTACAATGAGCAGTTCTTC. As protein: CASSLLGPISYNEQFF.

This clonotype was detected many times. The rearrangement joins TRBV6-1 to TRBJ2-3, with TRBD2 matching 10 bases. In germline, CDR1 is MNHNS, CDR2 SASEGT. The CDR3 is 15 residues long. With 4 bases clipped from V and 6 bases from J, the junction kept 7 bases outside the gene matches. This CDR3 reads CASSGAGGPGDTQYF. As DNA, the CDR3 is TGTGCCAGCAGTGGAGCGGGAGGGCCGGGGGATACGCAGTATTTT.

This clonotype was counted only a few times. V gene TRBV7-9 combines with J gene TRBJ2-7, with a tentative D call TRBD2 (5 bases). Trimming shortened V by 7 bases and J by 5 bases, and 12 bases separated the two germline ends. The CDR3 has 12 residues. Germline V gene sequence: CDR1 SEHNR, CDR2 FQNEAQ (reference sequence). DNA for the CDR3: TGTGCCAGCACCCCTAGCCCCCACGAGCAGTACTTC. As protein: CASTPSPHEQYF.

As concerns this clonotype: As the CDR3 is not closed by the conserved phenylalanine or tryptophan, this likely results from a read error. The chain combines TRBV11-1 with TRBJ1-2; D is ambiguous. The CDR3 has 12 residues. The germline V gene has CDR1 SGHAT and CDR2 FQDESV (reference sequence). Between the trimmed V and J ends, which lost 6 bases and 8 bases, there was a span of 13 bases. DNA of the CDR3: TGTGCCAGCAGGACCATAGAGTCCGGCTACACCATC. Residues: CASRTIESGYTI.

V is TRBV28 and J is TRBJ1-5; D is possibly TRBD1 (5 bases). Trimming removed 6 bases at V and 6 bases at J, with 18 bases between. Germline loops: CDR1 MDHEN, CDR2 SYDVKM. The CDR3 has 15 amino acids. The CDR3 loop is CASSLGRGFRQPQHF. The DNA for the CDR3 is TGTGCCAGCAGCCTCGGACGGGGGTTTCGTCAGCCCCAGCATTTT. The whole variable domain, remainder taken from reference TRBV28 and TRBJ1-5, is DVKVTQSSRYLVKRTGEKVFLECVQDMDHENMFWYRQDPGLGLRLIYFSYDVKMKEKGDIPEGYSVSREKKERFSLILESASTNQTSMYLCASSLGRGFRQPQHFGDGTRLSIL.

Comments on this clonotype: This may be a read error, as it is one base from a much larger clone. The gene calls are TRBV15 and TRBJ2-5; TRBD1 agrees at 7 bases. This CDR3 comprises 15 residues. Germline CDR1 is LNHNV and CDR2 is YYDKDF (reference sequence). The CDR3 is CATSRMGQPQETQHF. The CDR3, as DNA: TGTGCCACCAGCAGGATGGGACAGCCTCAAGAGACCCAGCACTTC.

The chain joins TRBV7-2 to TRBJ1-5, with 9 bases fitting TRBD1. The CDR3 loop spans 14 amino acids. Per germline, CDR1 SGHTA and CDR2 FQGNSA. After removal of 5 bases from V and 5 bases from J, the junction contained 4 bases not matched to a gene. CDR3 protein: CASSRDRVYQPQHF. The DNA for the CDR3 is TGTGCCAGCAGCCGGGACAGGGTCTATCAGCCCCAGCATTTT.

This clonotype was counted many times. The chain couples TRBV6-6 to TRBJ2-5, with D unclear. Trimming took off 2 bases at V and 2 bases at J, with 6 bases between the two ends. CDR1 MNHNY and CDR2 SVGAGI come from the germline V gene (reference sequence). The CDR3 is 13 amino acids. The DNA for the CDR3 is TGTGCCAGCAGTTACCAGTTTCAAGAGACCCAGTACTTC. As protein: CASSYQFQETQYF.

The V gene is TRBV5-1, the J gene TRBJ1-1; 7 bases match TRBD1. This CDR3 region has 14 residues. Unmatched junction bases numbered 7, after V lost 2 bases and J lost 6 bases. Germline CDR1 is SGHRS and CDR2 is YFSETQ. The CDR3 region is CASSLTGEGAEAFF. CDR3 bases: TGCGCCAGCAGCTTAACAGGGGAGGGGGCTGAAGCTTTCTTT.

Of note for this clonotype: A much larger clone differs from this one at a single base, so this may be a read error. The chain uses TRBV20-1 and TRBJ2-7; maybe TRBD2 (5 bases). The end of the DNA fits TRBJ2-5 better, so the J call may be wrong. The germline gives CDR1 DFQATT, CDR2 SNEGSKA (reference sequence). The CDR3 totals 15 residues. The CDR3, as DNA: TGCAGTGCCCCTCCCGCCAGCGGAACCCAAAAGACCCAGTACTTC. Translation: CSAPPASGTQKTQYF.

The table lists this clonotype with many counts. The junction shows a germline mismatch at one end, possibly a read error. J is TRBJ2-5 and V is TRBV7-7; D gene uncertain. Germline lookup yields CDR1 SSHAT and CDR2 FNYEAQ (reference sequence). CDR3 length: 13 amino acids. Written as DNA, the CDR3 is TGTGCTAGCAGCTTGGGTCCCGAAGAGACCCAGTACTTC. Translated, it gives CASSLGPEETQYF.

The gene calls are TRBV3-1 and TRBJ2-7; D may be TRBD1 (5 bases). The CDR3 sequence is 14 residues long. The V gene's germline CDR1 is LGHDT and CDR2 YNNKEL (reference sequence). V lost 4 bases, J lost 6 bases, and 16 bases lay in between. This chain's CDR3 is CASSPGACESEQYF. Here the CDR3 DNA reads TGTGCCAGCAGCCCTGGGGCTTGTGAGAGCGAGCAGTACTTC.

As regards this clonotype: Compared with germline, one end of the junction differs, possibly owing to a read error. The chain uses TRBV10-2 and TRBJ2-1, with no clear D. The DNA end is a closer match to TRBJ2-5, so the J assignment may be wrong. Looked up from germline, CDR1 is WSHSY and CDR2 is SAAADI. The CDR3 is 13 amino acids. CDR3 nucleotide sequence: TGCCCCAGCAGTGACTTTGCGCGAGAGACCCAGTACTTC. Protein sequence: CPSSDFARETQYF.

This clonotype was seen more than once but under ten times. This chain's CDR3 is CASSITGTAQETQYF. For the CDR3, the DNA is TGTGCCAGTAGTATTACGGGGACAGCTCAAGAGACCCAGTACTTC. This chain links TRBV19 with TRBJ2-5, with 7 positions matching TRBD1. Germline CDR1 LNHDA, CDR2 SQIVND (reference sequence). The J segment lost 2 bases and the V segment lost 3 bases, leaving 6 bases of the junction unmatched. The CDR3 runs 15 residues.

This clonotype was recorded at least ten times. This sequence joins TRBV6-1 and TRBJ2-1; tentatively, D is TRBD1 or TRBD2 (7 bases each). This CDR3 has 16 amino acids. Trimming removed 0 bases at V and 9 bases at J, with 18 bases between. Germline CDR1 and CDR2: MNHNS and SASEGT. The CDR3 spells CASSEAGGVGGSEQFF. CDR3 DNA sequence: TGTGCCAGCAGTGAAGCAGGGGGCGTGGGGGGGAGTGAGCAGTTCTTC.

This clonotype was observed a few times. The chain employs TRBV5-5 and TRBJ2-1, with D perhaps TRBD2 (6 bases). The CDR3 consists of 12 residues. Germline assignment: CDR1 SGHKS and CDR2 YYEKEE (reference sequence). With 3 bases removed from V and 7 bases from J, the gap between germline ends came to 8 bases. CDR3 residues: CASSWGENEQFF. The CDR3 nucleotides are TGTGCCAGCAGCTGGGGGGAGAATGAGCAGTTCTTC.